Listed here are 32 T cell receptor beta chains from one sample, sequenced in a study of shared clonotypes between healthy human individuals. Data came from immunoSEQ multiplex PCR; TCRdb stores just in-frame clones and leaves some out. Of some 2,400,000 clones in the sample, almost 96% are singletons; the top ten hold 0.1% to 0.15%. Sample: naive CD4+ T cells sorted from blood. Subset: CD45RA+ positively selected. Receptors originate from a young man in good health.

The CDR3 reads CSAPGLSEQYF. The CDR3 DNA sequence: TGCAGTGCTCCGGGACTCTCCGAGCAGTACTTC. The chain employs TRBV20-1 and TRBJ2-7; D may be TRBD2 (6 bases). CDR1 is DFQATT and CDR2 is SNEGSKA in the germline V gene (reference sequence). The ends were cut back, 5 bases at V and 6 bases at J, with 11 bases in the middle. The CDR3 runs to 11 residues.

The V call is TRBV29-1, the J call TRBJ2-7, with D maybe TRBD1 (5 bases). The ends were cut back, 3 bases at V and 6 bases at J, with 12 bases in the middle. The CDR3 has 12 amino acids. The germline gives CDR1 SQVTM, CDR2 ANQGSEA. The CDR3: CSVDIRQGEQYF. Written as DNA, the CDR3 is TGCAGCGTTGATATTAGGCAGGGCGAGCAGTACTTC.

The J gene is TRBJ1-1, the V gene TRBV5-1; TRBD1 is a possible D gene (6 bases). The V and J ends lost 1 base and 5 bases respectively, with 12 bases between them. Germline CDR1 SGHRS, CDR2 YFSETQ. The CDR3 consists of 14 residues. CDR3 amino acids: CASSLTATGTEAFF. In DNA, the CDR3 is TGCGCCAGCAGCTTGACAGCTACAGGGACTGAAGCTTTCTTT.

The rearrangement links TRBV4-2 to TRBJ2-7; unclear D gene. Germline V gene lookup returns CDR1 LGHNA and CDR2 YNFKEQ. This CDR3 spans 15 amino acids. V was shortened by 4 bases and J by 0 bases, with 13 bases between the two germline ends. DNA for the CDR3: TGTGCCAGCAGCCGAAACTTGGGTGACTCCTACGAGCAGTACTTC. It translates to CASSRNLGDSYEQYF.

This rearrangement joins TRBV18 to TRBJ2-1, with D possibly being TRBD2 (5 bases). This CDR3 is built from 13 residues. V lost 2 bases, J lost 9 bases, and 11 bases lay in between. The V gene's germline CDR1 is KGHSH and CDR2 LQKENI. CDR3 nucleotide sequence: TGTGCCAGCTCACCATCGGGGAACGGTGAGCAGTTCTTC. Its translation: CASSPSGNGEQFF.

This chain uses TRBV7-2 with TRBJ2-7, with D perhaps TRBD2 (6 bases). CDR1 SGHTA and CDR2 FQGNSA come from the germline V gene. V lost 5 bases and J 3 bases, leaving 11 bases between the germline ends. The CDR3 sequence is 13 residues long. The CDR3 DNA follows: TGTGCCAGCAGCCGGGACTTCCTCTACGAGCAGTACTTC. This encodes CASSRDFLYEQYF.

The rearrangement links TRBV6-1 to TRBJ1-5; TRBD1 is a possible D gene (6 bases). The V end was cut by 7 bases, the J end by 1 base, with 14 bases between. The germline gives CDR1 MNHNS, CDR2 SASEGT. The CDR3 is made up of 15 amino acids. The CDR3 nucleotides read TGTGCCAGCACCACGGGCCAGGGGAGCAATCAGCCCCAGCATTTT. This encodes CASTTGQGSNQPQHF.

The chain recombines TRBV20-1 with TRBJ2-7, with no clear D. The V end lost 5 bases, the J end lost 4 bases, and 9 bases lay between the germline ends. The germline CDR1 and CDR2 sequences are DFQATT and SNEGSKA (reference sequence). CDR3 length: 11 residues. CDR3 sequence reads: CSAQERYEQYF. Written as DNA, the CDR3 is TGCAGTGCTCAGGAGAGGTACGAGCAGTACTTC.

This clone showed up just once. The gene calls are TRBV28 and TRBJ1-6; D is uncertain. The CDR3 runs to 15 residues. CDR1 is MDHEN, CDR2 SYDVKM, per germline. Trimming cost V 6 bases and J 5 bases, with 14 bases left between them. In DNA form, the CDR3 reads TGTGCCAGCAGGGCAAATGGGGTAAATAATTCACCCCTCCACTTT. Protein product: CASRANGVNNSPLHF. Looking up the rest from reference TRBV28 and TRBJ1-6 gives the full variable domain: DVKVTQSSRYLVKRTGEKVFLECVQDMDHENMFWYRQDPGLGLRLIYFSYDVKMKEKGDIPEGYSVSREKKERFSLILESASTNQTSMYLCASRANGVNNSPLHFGNGTRLTVT.

Comments on this clone: Other DNA sequences from this sample encode an identical CDR3 as well. The V and J genes are TRBV2 and TRBJ1-1; maybe TRBD1 (6 bases). The CDR3 covers 14 residues. Germline V gene data show CDR1 as SNHLY and CDR2 as FYNNEI. V was pared by 3 bases and J by 5 bases, with 13 bases between. CDR3 residues: CASSDRGGWTEAFF. The CDR3 nucleotides read TGTGCCAGCAGTGATCGGGGGGGCTGGACTGAAGCTTTCTTT.

The chain links TRBV30 to TRBJ1-2; a possible D gene is TRBD1 (6 bases). Per germline, CDR1 GTSNPN and CDR2 SVGIG (reference sequence). V lost 4 bases to trimming and J lost 6 bases, with 15 bases between them. CDR3 size: 13 residues. The CDR3 spells CAWTGQSRNGYTF. CDR3 bases: TGTGCCTGGACCGGACAGTCTAGGAATGGCTACACCTTC.

The chain recombines TRBV5-1 with TRBJ2-3; TRBD1 aligns across 8 bases. The CDR3 is 15 residues long. V lost 4 bases to trimming and J lost 6 bases; unmatched junction nucleotides: 10. CDR1 is SGHRS, CDR2 YFSETQ, per germline. Here the CDR3 DNA reads TGCGCCAGCAGCGGCTCCGGGACAGGAGAGGATACGCAGTATTTT. Protein product: CASSGSGTGEDTQYF.

The chain is built from TRBV10-2 and TRBJ2-3; 12 positions agree with TRBD2. CDR1 is WSHSY, CDR2 SAAADI, per germline. Trimming removed 8 bases from V and 3 bases from J; junction bases left unmatched: 6. The CDR3 length is 15 residues. In nucleotides, the CDR3 is TGCGCCAGCCGCGCGACTAGCGGGAGAACAGATACGCAGTATTTT. It encodes CASRATSGRTDTQYF.

The chain carries TRBV29-1 and TRBJ2-3; 8 bases map to TRBD1. V dropped 6 bases and J dropped 2; count of bases not matched to a gene: 7. The CDR3 contains 14 residues. Looked up from germline, CDR1 is SQVTM and CDR2 is ANQGSEA. CDR3 DNA sequence: TGCAGCGTAAGGCAGGGGGCAAACACAGATACGCAGTATTTT. This encodes CSVRQGANTDTQYF.

The chain joins TRBV18 to TRBJ1-1; 7 bases are a match to TRBD1. V lost 3 bases to trimming and J lost 1 base; unmatched junction nucleotides: 2. The CDR3 has 14 residues. Germline V CDR1 and CDR2: KGHSH, LQKENI. In DNA, the CDR3 is TGTGCCAGCTCACCGACAGGGAGGAACACTGAAGCTTTCTTT. The encoded protein is CASSPTGRNTEAFF.

J is TRBJ1-1 and V is TRBV6-4; 7 positions match TRBD1. There are 14 residues in the CDR3. Looked up from germline, CDR1 is MRHNA and CDR2 is SNTAGT. V gave up 6 bases and J gave up 0 bases; unmatched junction bases: 4. The CDR3 nucleotides are TGTGCCAGCAGGTTGACAGGGATGAACACTGAAGCTTTCTTT. Translation gives CASRLTGMNTEAFF.

The CDR3 spells CASSLEGNRLGSPLHF. For the CDR3, the DNA is TGTGCCAGCAGCTTGGAAGGGAATCGTTTAGGATCACCCCTCCACTTT. The chain uses TRBV5-4 and TRBJ1-6; no clear D gene. This CDR3 spans 16 amino acids. The ends were cut back, 0 bases at V and 10 bases at J, with 17 bases in the middle. Germline V CDR1 and CDR2: SGHNT, YYREEE (reference sequence).

V is TRBV30 and J is TRBJ2-6; D possibly corresponds to TRBD2 (5 bases). Germline V CDR1 and CDR2: GTSNPN, SVGIG (reference sequence). Trimming removed 3 bases at V and 0 bases at J, with 9 bases between. The CDR3 spans 15 residues. The CDR3 coding sequence is TGTGCCTGGAGACGGGGTAGCTCTGGGGCCAACGTCCTGACTTTC. This sequence encodes CAWRRGSSGANVLTF.

This chain connects TRBV6-5 to TRBJ1-2, with 9 bases that match TRBD1. Looked up from germline, CDR1 is MNHEY and CDR2 is SVGAGI. The trim removed 6 bases at V and 6 bases at J, leaving 8 bases unmatched. The CDR3 loop spans 14 amino acids. As DNA, the CDR3 is TGTGCCAGCAGATTGACAGGGGGGAAGGATGGCTACACCTTC. It is translated as CASRLTGGKDGYTF.

The rearrangement uses TRBV5-1 and TRBJ2-3; tentatively, D is TRBD2 (6 bases). The CDR3 extends over 15 amino acids. V was pared by 0 bases and J by 4 bases, with 12 bases between. Per germline, CDR1 SGHRS and CDR2 YFSETQ. CDR3 DNA: TGCGCCAGCAGCTTGGCCGGAGGGGTTCCAGATACGCAGTATTTT. This gives the protein CASSLAGGVPDTQYF.

This rearrangement joins TRBV5-6 to TRBJ2-5; perhaps TRBD2 as D (5 bases). The CDR3 covers 13 residues. Germline V gene lookup returns CDR1 SGHDT and CDR2 YYEEEE. V lost 4 bases and J lost 5, with 12 bases in between. CDR3 residues: CASSPKQRETQYF. For the CDR3, the DNA is TGTGCCAGCAGCCCCAAGCAGCGGGAGACCCAGTACTTC.

This clone has just one count. The rearrangement uses TRBV11-3 and TRBJ1-1, with D unresolved. V was clipped by 5 bases and J by 0 bases, with 7 bases between them. The CDR3 covers 13 residues. Germline CDR1 and CDR2: SGHNT and YENEEA. CDR3 in amino acids: CASSQQMNTEAFF. The DNA for the CDR3 is TGTGCCAGCAGCCAACAGATGAACACTGAAGCTTTCTTT.

With regard to this clone: This sample also contains other DNA sequences that code for the same CDR3. The J gene is TRBJ1-1, the V gene TRBV7-9; TRBD1 matches 8 bases. Germline V gene sequence: CDR1 SEHNR, CDR2 FQNEAQ (reference sequence). This CDR3 is built from 15 residues. V was clipped by 2 bases and J by 0 bases; unmatched bases: 2. DNA for the CDR3: TGTGCCAGCAGCTTACAGGGGGCTGTGAACACTGAAGCTTTCTTT. Encoded protein: CASSLQGAVNTEAFF. The variable domain in full, completed from reference TRBV7-9 and TRBJ1-1, reads DTGVSQNPRHKITKRGQNVTFRCDPISEHNRLYWYRQTLGQGPEFLTYFQNEAQLEKSRLLSDRFSAERPKGSFSTLEIQRTEQGDSAMYLCASSLQGAVNTEAFFGQGTRLTVV.

The chain joins TRBV5-1 to TRBJ2-5; 7 positions agree with TRBD1. CDR3 size: 15 residues. Per germline, CDR1 SGHRS and CDR2 YFSETQ. The junction had 8 bases not matched to a gene; V was cut back by 4 bases and J by 2 bases. CDR3: CASSPQTGPQETQYF. In DNA, the CDR3 is TGCGCCAGCAGCCCCCAGACAGGGCCACAAGAGACCCAGTACTTC. The full variable domain, completed using reference TRBV5-1 and TRBJ2-5, is KAGVTQTPRYLIKTRGQQVTLSCSPISGHRSVSWYQQTPGQGLQFLFEYFSETQRNKGNFPGRFSGRQFSNSRSEMNVSTLELGDSALYLCASSPQTGPQETQYFGPGTRLLVL.

This clone was seen once. The J gene is TRBJ2-1, the V gene TRBV10-1; D remains ambiguous. Trimming removed 5 bases at V and 0 bases at J, with 8 bases between. Germline CDR1 and CDR2: WNHNN and SYGVQD (reference sequence). The CDR3 covers 14 residues. The CDR3 bases are TGCGCCAGCAGTACGGGCAGCTCCTACAATGAGCAGTTCTTC. This sequence encodes CASSTGSSYNEQFF.

The chain has TRBV10-1 and TRBJ2-5; D assignment may be TRBD1 or TRBD2 (5 bases each). V was pared by 0 bases and J by 6 bases, with 11 bases between. The CDR3 spans 14 residues. CDR1 WNHNN and CDR2 SYGVQD come from the germline V gene (reference sequence). The CDR3 DNA reads TGCGCCAGCAGTGAGTCGGTAGAGGGGAAGACCCAGTACTTC. Translated, it gives CASSESVEGKTQYF.

The V call is TRBV18, the J call TRBJ2-7, with 8 bases aligning to TRBD1. The CDR3 is 14 residues long. Per germline, CDR1 KGHSH and CDR2 LQKENI. Unmatched junction bases numbered 2, after V lost 0 bases and J lost 4 bases. This CDR3 reads CASSPPGQEYEQYF. CDR3 coding DNA: TGTGCCAGCTCACCACCGGGACAGGAGTACGAGCAGTACTTC.

Here the CDR3 DNA reads TGTGCCAGCAGCAGCAGGACTAGCGGGACCTACGAGCAGTACTTC. Amino acid sequence: CASSSRTSGTYEQYF. The J gene is TRBJ2-7, the V gene TRBV5-6; 12 bases are a match to TRBD2. Germline V gives CDR1 SGHDT, CDR2 YYEEEE. The ends lost 4 bases at V and 2 bases at J; junction bases unmatched: 4. The CDR3 extends over 15 amino acids. Drawing the rest from reference TRBV5-6 and TRBJ2-7, the complete variable domain is DAGVTQSPTHLIKTRGQQVTLRCSPKSGHDTVSWYQQALGQGPQFIFQYYEEEERQRGNFPDRFSGHQFPNYSSELNVNALLLGDSALYLCASSSRTSGTYEQYFGPGTRLTVT.

The rearrangement links TRBV6-5 to TRBJ1-1; D not certain. Germline lookup yields CDR1 MNHEY and CDR2 SVGAGI. Trimming left V 8 bases short and J 7 bases short, with 11 bases between. The CDR3 length is 11 residues. This chain's CDR3 is CASLNLGEAFF. CDR3 DNA sequence: TGTGCCAGCTTAAACCTAGGTGAAGCTTTCTTT.

A single count supports this clone. V and J are TRBV9 and TRBJ2-5, with a weak D call TRBD1 (6 bases). V was clipped by 0 bases and J by 2 bases, with 17 bases between them. Germline CDR1 is SGDLS and CDR2 is YYNGEE. There are 17 residues in the CDR3. CDR3 sequence: CASSVGGRAGSQETQYF. The DNA for the CDR3 is TGTGCCAGCAGCGTAGGGGGGCGAGCAGGCTCTCAAGAGACCCAGTACTTC.

This chain uses TRBV30 with TRBJ2-1; D perhaps matches TRBD2 (5 bases). This CDR3 contains 14 residues. The germline V and J ends were trimmed by 4 bases and 8 bases, with 18 bases remaining between them. Germline lookup yields CDR1 GTSNPN and CDR2 SVGIG (reference sequence). The CDR3 DNA reads TGTGCCTGGAACGCGTTTTCGGGAAAGGATGAGCAGTTCTTC. Translating it yields CAWNAFSGKDEQFF.

Concerning this clone itself: Other DNA variants within this sample encode the same CDR3. The J gene is TRBJ1-1, the V gene TRBV7-2; 9 positions match TRBD1. The germline CDR1 and CDR2 sequences are SGHTA and FQGNSA. V lost 5 bases to trimming and J lost 5 bases; unmatched junction nucleotides: 6. The CDR3 has 14 residues. The CDR3 DNA follows: TGTGCCAGCAGCACGAGGACAGGGGAGACTGAAGCTTTCTTT. Its translation is CASSTRTGETEAFF.